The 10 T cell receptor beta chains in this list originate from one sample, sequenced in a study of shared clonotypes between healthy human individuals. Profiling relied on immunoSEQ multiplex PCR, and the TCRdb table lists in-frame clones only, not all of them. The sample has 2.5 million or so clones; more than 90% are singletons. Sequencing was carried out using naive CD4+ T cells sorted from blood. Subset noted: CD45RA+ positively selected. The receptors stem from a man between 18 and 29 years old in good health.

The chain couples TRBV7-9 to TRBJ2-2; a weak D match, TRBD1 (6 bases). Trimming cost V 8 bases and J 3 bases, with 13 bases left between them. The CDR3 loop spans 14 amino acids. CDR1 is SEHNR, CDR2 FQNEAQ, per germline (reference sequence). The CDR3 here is CASRSAGDTGELFF. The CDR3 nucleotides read TGTGCCAGCCGGAGCGCAGGGGACACCGGGGAGCTGTTTTTT.

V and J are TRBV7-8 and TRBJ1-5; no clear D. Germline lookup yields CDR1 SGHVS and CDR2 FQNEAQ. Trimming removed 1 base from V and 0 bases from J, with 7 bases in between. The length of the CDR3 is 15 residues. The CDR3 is CASSLEVYSNQPQHF. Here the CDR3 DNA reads TGTGCCAGCAGCTTAGAAGTATATAGCAATCAGCCCCAGCATTTT.

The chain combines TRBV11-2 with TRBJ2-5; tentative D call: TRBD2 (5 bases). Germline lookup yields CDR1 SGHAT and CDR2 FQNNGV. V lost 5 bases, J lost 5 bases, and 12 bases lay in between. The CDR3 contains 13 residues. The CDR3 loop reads CASSRTETETQYF. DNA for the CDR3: TGTGCCAGCAGCCGGACTGAAACGGAGACCCAGTACTTC.

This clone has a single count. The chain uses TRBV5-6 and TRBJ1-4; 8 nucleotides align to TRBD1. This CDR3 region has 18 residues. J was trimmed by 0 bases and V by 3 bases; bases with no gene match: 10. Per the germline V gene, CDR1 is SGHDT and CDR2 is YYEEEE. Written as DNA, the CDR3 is TGTGCCAGCAGCTCGTATGACAGGGGACCCGCAACTAATGAAAAACTGTTTTTT. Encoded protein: CASSSYDRGPATNEKLFF.

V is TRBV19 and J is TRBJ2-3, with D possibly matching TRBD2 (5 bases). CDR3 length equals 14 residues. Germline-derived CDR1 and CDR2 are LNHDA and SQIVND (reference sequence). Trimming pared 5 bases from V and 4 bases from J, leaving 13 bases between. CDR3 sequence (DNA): TGTGCCAGTAGTCTTACAGCGAGGGCAGATACGCAGTATTTT. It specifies CASSLTARADTQYF.

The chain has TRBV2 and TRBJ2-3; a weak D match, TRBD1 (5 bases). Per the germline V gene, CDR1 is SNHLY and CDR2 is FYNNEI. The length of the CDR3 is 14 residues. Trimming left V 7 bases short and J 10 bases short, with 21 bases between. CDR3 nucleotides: TGTGCCAGCATTGACGCAGCAGGGTTAGTAGCGCAGTATTTT. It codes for CASIDAAGLVAQYF.

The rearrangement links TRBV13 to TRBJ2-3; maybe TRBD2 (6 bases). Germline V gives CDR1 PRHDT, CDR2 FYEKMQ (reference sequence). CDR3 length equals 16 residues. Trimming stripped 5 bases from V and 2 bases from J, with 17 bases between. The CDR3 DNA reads TGTGCCAGCAGCCTTCTCGGGAGAACTTACACAGATACGCAGTATTTT. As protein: CASSLLGRTYTDTQYF.

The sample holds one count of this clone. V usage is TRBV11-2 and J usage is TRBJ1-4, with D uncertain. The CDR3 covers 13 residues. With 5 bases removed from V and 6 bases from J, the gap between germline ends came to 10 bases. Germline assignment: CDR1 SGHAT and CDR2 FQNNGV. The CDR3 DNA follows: TGTGCCAGCAGCCCGAGGGAACATGAAAAACTGTTTTTT. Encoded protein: CASSPREHEKLFF. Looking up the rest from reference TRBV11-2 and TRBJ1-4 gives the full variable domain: EAGVAQSPRYKIIEKRQSVAFWCNPISGHATLYWYQQILGQGPKLLIQFQNNGVVDDSQLPKDRFSAERLKGVDSTLKIQPAKLEDSAVYLCASSPREHEKLFFGSGTQLSVL.

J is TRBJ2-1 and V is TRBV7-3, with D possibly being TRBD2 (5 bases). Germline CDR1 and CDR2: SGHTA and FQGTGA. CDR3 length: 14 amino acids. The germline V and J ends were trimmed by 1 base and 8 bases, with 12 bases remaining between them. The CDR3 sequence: CASSLSRSVDEQFF. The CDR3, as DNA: TGTGCCAGCAGCTTAAGTCGTAGCGTCGATGAGCAGTTCTTC.

Here the CDR3 reads CASKGRVAYEQYF. DNA for the CDR3: TGTGCCAGCAAGGGCAGGGTCGCCTACGAGCAGTACTTC. The chain links TRBV2 to TRBJ2-7, with D possibly TRBD1 on 5 matching bases. V lost 7 bases, J lost 2 bases, and 12 bases lay in between. Germline-derived CDR1 and CDR2 are SNHLY and FYNNEI. The CDR3 length is 13 residues.